These 6 T cell receptor beta chains came from one sample sequenced in a study of blood T cell repertoires in COVID-19. Measured with immunoSEQ multiplex PCR; TCRdb has only the in-frame clones, and not every one. Among approximately 150,000 clones listed, around 90% were seen once. Sequenced material: peripheral blood. The receptors were gathered from a woman aged 55 to 70 with active or convalescent COVID-19.

The CDR3 reads CASSPQTGTNTEAFF. For the CDR3, the DNA is TGTGCCAGCAGCCCCCAGACAGGAACCAACACTGAAGCTTTCTTT. V is TRBV7-2 and J is TRBJ1-1; D might be TRBD1 (6 bases). Trimming left V 5 bases short and J 2 bases short, with 15 bases between. Germline values: CDR1 SGHTA, CDR2 FQGNSA. This CDR3 is built from 15 residues.

V gene TRBV5-1 combines with J gene TRBJ1-4; 9 nucleotides align to TRBD1. CDR1 is SGHRS, CDR2 YFSETQ, per germline. The ends lost 4 bases at V and 3 bases at J; junction bases unmatched: 7. The CDR3 contains 16 residues. The DNA of the CDR3 is TGCGCCAGCAGCGGGGGGACAGGGTACCCTAATGAAAAACTGTTTTTT. Translated: CASSGGTGYPNEKLFF.

V and J are TRBV7-9 and TRBJ2-2; 9 bases map to TRBD1. There are 15 residues in the CDR3. CDR1 is SEHNR, CDR2 FQNEAQ, per germline (reference sequence). J lost 6 bases, V lost 5 bases, and 7 bases had no gene match. The CDR3 loop reads CASSRGQGSPGELFF. DNA for the CDR3: TGTGCCAGCAGCAGAGGACAGGGGTCCCCCGGGGAGCTGTTTTTT.

This rearrangement joins TRBV9 to TRBJ2-1, with 8 nucleotides matching TRBD2. Losses at the gene ends were 1 base for V and 7 bases for J; bases not matched to a gene: 4. Germline CDR1 reads SGDLS; CDR2 reads YYNGEE. The CDR3 totals 14 residues. In nucleotides, the CDR3 is TGTGCCAGCAGCGTATCCGGGGGGGTTAATGAGCAGTTCTTC. It encodes CASSVSGGVNEQFF.

The chain employs TRBV7-9 and TRBJ1-4, with a possible D match to TRBD1 (5 bases). Germline V gene data show CDR1 as SEHNR and CDR2 as FQNEAQ (reference sequence). V dropped 5 bases and J dropped 0 bases, with 22 bases sitting between them. This CDR3 comprises 19 residues. In nucleotides, the CDR3 is TGTGCCAGCAGCCCAGACAGAGTCTCACGGCTAGCAACTAATGAAAAACTGTTTTTT. Translated, it gives CASSPDRVSRLATNEKLFF.

The J gene is TRBJ2-1, the V gene TRBV11-3; 13 nucleotides agree with TRBD2. V was pared by 3 bases and J by 7 bases, with 6 bases of the junction left unmatched. Germline assignment: CDR1 SGHNT and CDR2 YENEEA. This CDR3 has 16 residues. CDR3 nucleotide sequence: TGTGCCAGCAGCTTCGAGGGGGGACTAGCGGGGAATGAGCAGTTCTTC. This sequence encodes CASSFEGGLAGNEQFF.